The 26 T cell receptor beta chains below all came from one sample that was sequenced in a study of blood T cell repertoires in COVID-19. Data came from immunoSEQ multiplex PCR; TCRdb stores just in-frame clones and leaves some out. This table has fewer than 350,000 clones, approximately 90% appearing once. Sequenced input: PBMCs or T cells enriched from blood (not recorded which). All receptors derive from a woman between 40 and 55 years old with acute COVID-19.

The chain carries TRBV27 and TRBJ1-2; D not resolved. This CDR3 has 10 residues. Between the trimmed V and J ends, which lost 9 bases and 8 bases, there was a span of 10 bases. CDR1 and CDR2 from the germline V gene are MNHEY and SMNVEV (reference sequence). CDR3 region: CARAGGGYTF. CDR3 nucleotides: TGTGCCAGGGCGGGCGGAGGCTACACCTTC.

The CDR3 region is CASRRDRGEKLFF. CDR3 bases: TGTGCCAGCCGACGGGACAGGGGCGAAAAACTGTTTTTT. The rearrangement links TRBV2 to TRBJ1-4; 10 bases agree with TRBD1. Trimming removed 8 bases from V and 8 bases from J; junction bases left unmatched: 5. This CDR3 has 13 amino acids. Per the germline V gene, CDR1 is SNHLY and CDR2 is FYNNEI.

V and J are TRBV18 and TRBJ2-1; TRBD1 agrees at 9 bases. With V trimmed by 6 bases and J by 6 bases, 9 bases remained unmatched. Per the germline V gene, CDR1 is KGHSH and CDR2 is LQKENI. The CDR3 extends over 15 amino acids. The CDR3 DNA reads TGTGCCAGCTCTACAGGGGGCGCGGTAAGCAATGAGCAGTTCTTC. Residues: CASSTGGAVSNEQFF.

The chain recombines TRBV21-1 with TRBJ1-4; the D call TRBD1 from the table was never checked on the DNA. TRBV21-1 is noted as a pseudogene. The CDR3 consists of 15 residues. The DNA for the CDR3 is TGTGCCAGCAGCACCAGACAGGGGACGGGGGAAAAACTGTTTTTT. Translated, it gives CASSTRQGTGEKLFF.

The V and J genes are TRBV5-4 and TRBJ2-3; D is unresolved. V lost 4 bases and J 4 bases, leaving 13 bases between the germline ends. There are 14 residues in the CDR3. Germline CDR1 is SGHNT and CDR2 is YYREEE (reference sequence). As DNA, the CDR3 is TGTGCCAGCAGCCCCTTTGAGGCCTCAGATACGCAGTATTTT. It specifies CASSPFEASDTQYF.

The chain combines TRBV29-1 with TRBJ2-3; 9 positions match TRBD2. Germline loops: CDR1 SQVTM, CDR2 ANQGSEA. This CDR3 is built from 13 residues. The CDR3 bases are TGCCGGGTAGCGGGGGCCGGCACAGATACGCAGTATTTT. As protein: CRVAGAGTDTQYF.

This chain uses TRBV27 with TRBJ2-1; 9 bases are a match to TRBD2. J gave up 9 bases and V 6 bases, and 9 bases lay outside the gene matches. The CDR3 has 14 amino acids. Per the germline V gene, CDR1 is MNHEY and CDR2 is SMNVEV (reference sequence). This chain's CDR3 is CASRSLAGAAEQFF. The DNA for the CDR3 is TGTGCCAGCAGGAGCTTAGCGGGAGCGGCTGAGCAGTTCTTC.

The chain carries TRBV3-1 (or the pseudogene TRBV3-2) and TRBJ1-1; 7 nucleotides align to TRBD1. V lost 3 bases to trimming and J lost 6 bases; unmatched junction nucleotides: 7. The CDR3 is 14 residues long. CDR1 and CDR2 from the germline V gene are LGHDT and YNNKEL (reference sequence). The CDR3 DNA is TGTGCCAGCAGCCACTCCGACAGGGAAGCTGAAGCTTTCTTT. Translating it yields CASSHSDREAEAFF.

The chain combines TRBV2 with TRBJ2-1; the match to TRBD2 covers 10 bases. CDR1 SNHLY and CDR2 FYNNEI come from the germline V gene. This CDR3 has 15 amino acids. The V and J ends lost 7 bases and 4 bases, in that order; junction bases with no gene match: 7. CDR3 DNA: TGTGCCAGCAATTTAGCGGGAGGCCCTTACAATGAGCAGTTCTTC. Amino acids: CASNLAGGPYNEQFF.

The J gene is TRBJ1-2, the V gene TRBV12-3 or TRBV12-4; TRBD1 aligns across 10 bases. Trimming removed 10 bases from V and 5 bases from J; junction bases left unmatched: 7. The CDR3 covers 13 residues. The CDR3 reads CATNGQGGYGYTF. The CDR3 DNA follows: TGTGCCACCAACGGACAGGGGGGGTATGGCTACACCTTC.

The J gene is TRBJ1-5, the V gene TRBV6-1; D may be TRBD1 (5 bases). Germline loops: CDR1 MNHNS, CDR2 SASEGT. This CDR3 has 15 residues. The V and J ends lost 0 bases and 7 bases respectively, with 13 bases between them. CDR3 nucleotides: TGTGCCAGCAGTGAAGCCGTCCAGGGCAGGCAGCCCCAGCATTTT. The encoded protein is CASSEAVQGRQPQHF.

The rearrangement joins TRBV7-2 to TRBJ1-6; tentatively, D is TRBD1 (6 bases). The germline CDR1 and CDR2 sequences are SGHTA and FQGNSA. The CDR3 is 17 amino acids. V lost 5 bases and J lost 10, with 24 bases in between. The CDR3 reads CASSPSRRTERVSPLHF. The CDR3 DNA reads TGTGCCAGCAGCCCCTCTCGTCGGACAGAGAGGGTCTCACCCCTCCACTTT.

The chain recombines TRBV6-1 with TRBJ2-1; 8 bases are a match to TRBD1. Losses at the gene ends were 3 bases for V and 10 bases for J; bases not matched to a gene: 5. Germline values: CDR1 MNHNS, CDR2 SASEGT. This CDR3 is 13 amino acids long. The CDR3 protein is CASSEAWDREQFF. The CDR3 nucleotides are TGTGCCAGCAGTGAGGCATGGGACAGGGAGCAGTTCTTC.

The chain recombines TRBV7-2 with TRBJ2-7; 8 nucleotides agree with TRBD1. Germline V gives CDR1 SGHTA, CDR2 FQGNSA. V dropped 6 bases and J dropped 3; count of bases not matched to a gene: 4. CDR3 length: 13 residues. As DNA, the CDR3 is TGTGCCAGCAGTCAACAGGGGGGCTACGAGCAGTACTTC. Residues: CASSQQGGYEQYF.

The V and J genes are TRBV24-1 and TRBJ2-1; 7 positions agree with TRBD1. The CDR3 has 18 amino acids. Germline values: CDR1 KGHDR, CDR2 SFDVKD. The junction had 17 bases not matched to a gene; V was cut back by 3 bases and J by 7 bases. Written as DNA, the CDR3 is TGTGCCACCAGTGATCACCTCAGGGGCCGACAGGGTTGGAATGAGCAGTTCTTC. As protein: CATSDHLRGRQGWNEQFF.

This clone was seen a single time. The rearrangement links TRBV7-2 to TRBJ2-1; TRBD2 matches 8 bases. V was pared by 5 bases and J by 6 bases, with 18 bases of the junction left unmatched. This CDR3 is 18 amino acids long. Germline values: CDR1 SGHTA, CDR2 FQGNSA. CDR3 DNA sequence: TGTGCCAGCAGCGAAGAGGCCCCTTTGGGACTAGAGATCAATGAGCAGTTCTTC. Its translation is CASSEEAPLGLEINEQFF.

This clone was seen once. The rearrangement uses TRBV28 and TRBJ1-2; 11 nucleotides agree with TRBD1. The CDR3 extends over 15 amino acids. Germline V gives CDR1 MDHEN, CDR2 SYDVKM. The V gene end was trimmed by 5 bases and the J gene end by 5 bases; junction bases not matched to a gene: 7. The CDR3 bases are TGTGCCAGCAGTCCAGAGGACAGGGGGCGGTATGGCTACACCTTC. It specifies CASSPEDRGRYGYTF.

The rearrangement joins TRBV5-5 to TRBJ1-5; D is perhaps TRBD1 (5 bases). Germline V gene lookup returns CDR1 SGHKS and CDR2 YYEKEE (reference sequence). Between the trimmed V and J ends, which lost 4 bases and 4 bases, there was a span of 15 bases. The CDR3 extends over 15 amino acids. CDR3 sequence reads: CASSHGPGGNQPQHF. CDR3 nucleotide sequence: TGTGCCAGCAGCCACGGACCCGGGGGGAATCAGCCCCAGCATTTT.

The J gene is TRBJ2-3, the V gene TRBV11-3; D is possibly TRBD2 (7 bases). The germline V gene encodes CDR1 SGHNT and CDR2 YENEEA. This CDR3 comprises 15 residues. Trimming took 1 base from V and 5 from J, leaving 13 bases between them. The CDR3 nucleotides read TGTGCCAGCAGCTTAGTCGGGGGGCGGGGAGATACGCAGTATTTT. Translation: CASSLVGGRGDTQYF.

V usage is TRBV24-1 and J usage is TRBJ2-5; D gene unclear. From germline, CDR1 is KGHDR and CDR2 SFDVKD. CDR3 length: 14 amino acids. V was cut by 2 bases and J by 7 bases, with 13 bases left in between. CDR3 nucleotides: TGTGCCACCAGTGATTCGCAAGAGTATGGGACCCAGTACTTC. It yields the protein CATSDSQEYGTQYF.

V gene TRBV27 combines with J gene TRBJ2-3; D unresolved. This CDR3 has 14 residues. The germline CDR1 and CDR2 sequences are MNHEY and SMNVEV (reference sequence). The V and J ends lost 5 bases and 2 bases respectively, with 11 bases between them. This CDR3 is CASSPRLPTDTQYF. The CDR3, as DNA: TGTGCCAGCAGTCCTCGACTCCCCACAGATACGCAGTATTTT.

CDR3: CAGGVGQGANTIYF. Written as DNA, the CDR3 is TGTGCCGGGGGGGTCGGACAGGGTGCAAACACCATATATTTT. The genes are TRBV6-5 and TRBJ1-3; 8 bases agree with TRBD1. This CDR3 is 14 amino acids long. Germline V lookup: CDR1 MNHEY, CDR2 SVGAGI. V shed 11 bases, J shed 6 bases, and the junction held 12 bases outside the gene matches.

This clone has a single count. The genes are TRBV27 and TRBJ1-1, with D hard to call. The CDR3 is 12 amino acids. Germline-derived CDR1 and CDR2 are MNHEY and SMNVEV (reference sequence). V gave up 8 bases and J gave up 7 bases, with 14 bases separating them. The chain's CDR3 is CASGLTGNEAFF. The DNA of the CDR3 is TGTGCCAGCGGGTTGACGGGAAATGAAGCTTTCTTT.

The CDR3 bases are TGTGCCAGCAGTTCTAAGACAGGGTATGGTCAGCCCCAGCATTTT. Protein: CASSSKTGYGQPQHF. The chain combines TRBV6-5 with TRBJ1-5; 7 nucleotides line up with TRBD1. This CDR3 region has 15 residues. Germline values: CDR1 MNHEY, CDR2 SVGAGI. Unmatched junction bases numbered 9, after V lost 4 bases and J lost 6 bases.

This rearrangement joins TRBV3-1 (or the pseudogene TRBV3-2) to TRBJ2-1, with no clear D. V was clipped by 3 bases and J by 8 bases, with 11 bases between them. CDR3 length: 13 amino acids. The V gene's germline CDR1 is LGHDT and CDR2 YNNKEL (reference sequence). The CDR3 sequence: CASSQCGLDEQFF. The CDR3 nucleotides read TGTGCCAGCAGCCAGTGCGGTCTGGATGAGCAGTTCTTC.

The chain links TRBV4-1 to TRBJ2-1; 12 nucleotides align to TRBD2. The ends lost 4 bases at V and 4 bases at J; junction bases unmatched: 8. Germline loops: CDR1 MGHRA, CDR2 YSYEKL. CDR3 length: 17 residues. This CDR3 is CASSPAASGRGYNEQFF. In DNA, the CDR3 is TGCGCCAGCAGCCCTGCGGCTAGCGGGAGGGGTTACAATGAGCAGTTCTTC.